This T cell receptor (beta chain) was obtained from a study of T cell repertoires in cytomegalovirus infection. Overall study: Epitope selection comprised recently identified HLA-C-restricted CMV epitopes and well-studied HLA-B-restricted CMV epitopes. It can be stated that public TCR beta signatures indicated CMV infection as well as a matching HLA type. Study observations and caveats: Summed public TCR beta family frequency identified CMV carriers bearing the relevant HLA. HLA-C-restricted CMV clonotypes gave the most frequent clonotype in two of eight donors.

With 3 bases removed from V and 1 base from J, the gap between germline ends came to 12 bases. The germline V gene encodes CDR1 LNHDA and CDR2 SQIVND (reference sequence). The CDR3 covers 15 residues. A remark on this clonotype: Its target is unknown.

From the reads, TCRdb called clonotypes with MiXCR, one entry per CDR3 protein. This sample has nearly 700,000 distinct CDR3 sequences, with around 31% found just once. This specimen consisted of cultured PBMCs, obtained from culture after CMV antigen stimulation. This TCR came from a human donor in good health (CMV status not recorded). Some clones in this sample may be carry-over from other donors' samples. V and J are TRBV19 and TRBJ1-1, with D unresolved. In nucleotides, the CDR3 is TGTGCCAGTAGTATGACGGTTATAACGAACACTGAAGCTTTCTTT. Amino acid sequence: CASSMTVITNTEAFF.